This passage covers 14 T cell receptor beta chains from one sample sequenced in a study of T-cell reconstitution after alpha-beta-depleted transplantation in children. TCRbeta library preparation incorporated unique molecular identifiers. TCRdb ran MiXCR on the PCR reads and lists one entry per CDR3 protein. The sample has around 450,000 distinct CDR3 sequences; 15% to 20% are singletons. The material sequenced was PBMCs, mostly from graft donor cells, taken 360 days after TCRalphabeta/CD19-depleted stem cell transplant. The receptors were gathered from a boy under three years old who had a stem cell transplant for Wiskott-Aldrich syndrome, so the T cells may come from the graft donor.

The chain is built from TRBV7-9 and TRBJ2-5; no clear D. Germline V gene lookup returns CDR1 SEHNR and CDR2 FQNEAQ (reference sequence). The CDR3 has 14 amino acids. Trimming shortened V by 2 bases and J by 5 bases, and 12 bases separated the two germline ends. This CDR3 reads CASSLLQPGETQYF. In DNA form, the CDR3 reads TGTGCCAGCAGCTTACTACAGCCTGGGGAGACCCAGTACTTC.

The CDR3 is CASSHGTALTGELFF. The DNA of the CDR3 is TGCGCCAGCAGTCATGGGACAGCTCTCACCGGGGAGCTGTTTTTT. The J gene is TRBJ2-2, the V gene TRBV4-1; TRBD1 aligns across 7 bases. The CDR3 runs to 15 residues. Germline values: CDR1 MGHRA, CDR2 YSYEKL. V was clipped by 6 bases and J by 4 bases; unmatched bases: 8.

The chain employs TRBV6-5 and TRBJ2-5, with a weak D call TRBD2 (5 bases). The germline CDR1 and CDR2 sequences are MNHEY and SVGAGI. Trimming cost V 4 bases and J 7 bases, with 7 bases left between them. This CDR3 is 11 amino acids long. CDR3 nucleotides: TGTGCCAGCAGTTCCGCGGGGACCCAGTACTTC. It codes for CASSSAGTQYF.

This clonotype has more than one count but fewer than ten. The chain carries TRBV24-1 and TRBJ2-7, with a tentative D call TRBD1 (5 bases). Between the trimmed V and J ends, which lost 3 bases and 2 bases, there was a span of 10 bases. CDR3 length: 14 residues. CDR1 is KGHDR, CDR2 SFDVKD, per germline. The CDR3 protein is CATSDPDIPYEQYF. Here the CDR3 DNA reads TGTGCCACCAGTGATCCGGACATTCCCTACGAGCAGTACTTC.

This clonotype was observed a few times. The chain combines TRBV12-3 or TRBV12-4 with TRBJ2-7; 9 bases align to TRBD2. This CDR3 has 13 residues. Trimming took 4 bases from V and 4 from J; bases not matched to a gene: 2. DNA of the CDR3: TGTGCCAGCAGTTCTAGCGGGACTTACGAGCAGTACTTC. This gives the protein CASSSSGTYEQYF.

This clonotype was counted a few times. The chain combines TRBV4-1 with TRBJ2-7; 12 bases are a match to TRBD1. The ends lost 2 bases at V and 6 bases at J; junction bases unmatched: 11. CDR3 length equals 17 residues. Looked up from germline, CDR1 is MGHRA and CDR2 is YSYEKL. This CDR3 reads CASSQKSTGTGGAEQYF. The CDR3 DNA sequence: TGCGCCAGCAGCCAAAAAAGTACAGGGACAGGGGGCGCCGAGCAGTACTTC.

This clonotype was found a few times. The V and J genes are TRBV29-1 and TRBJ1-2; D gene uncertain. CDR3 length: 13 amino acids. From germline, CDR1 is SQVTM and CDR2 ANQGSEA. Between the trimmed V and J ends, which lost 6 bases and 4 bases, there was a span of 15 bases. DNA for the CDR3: TGCAGCGTGAGTAGGGAATCGGGCTATGGCTACACCTTC. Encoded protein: CSVSRESGYGYTF. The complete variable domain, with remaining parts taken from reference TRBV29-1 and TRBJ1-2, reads SAVISQKPSRDICQRGTSLTIQCQVDSQVTMMFWYRQQPGQSLTLIATANQGSEATYESGFVIDKFPISRPNLTFSTLTVSNMSPEDSSIYLCSVSRESGYGYTFGSGTRLTVV.

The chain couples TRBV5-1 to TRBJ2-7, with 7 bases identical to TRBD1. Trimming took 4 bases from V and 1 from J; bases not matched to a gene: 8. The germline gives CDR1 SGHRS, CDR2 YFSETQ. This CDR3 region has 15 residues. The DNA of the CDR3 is TGCGCCAGCAGCCCGACCGGGACAGAATCCTACGAGCAGTACTTC. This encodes CASSPTGTESYEQYF.

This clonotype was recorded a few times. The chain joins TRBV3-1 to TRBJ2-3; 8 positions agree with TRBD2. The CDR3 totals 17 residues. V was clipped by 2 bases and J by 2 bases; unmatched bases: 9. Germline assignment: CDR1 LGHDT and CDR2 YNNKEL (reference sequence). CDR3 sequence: CASSQMGAGAFTDTQYF. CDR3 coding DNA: TGTGCCAGCAGCCAAATGGGAGCGGGAGCCTTCACAGATACGCAGTATTTT.

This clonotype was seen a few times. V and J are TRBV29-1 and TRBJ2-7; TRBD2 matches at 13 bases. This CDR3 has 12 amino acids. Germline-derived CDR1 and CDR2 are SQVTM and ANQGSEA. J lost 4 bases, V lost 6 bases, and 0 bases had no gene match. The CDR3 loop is CSVGLAGYEQYF. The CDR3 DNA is TGCAGCGTGGGACTAGCGGGATACGAGCAGTACTTC.

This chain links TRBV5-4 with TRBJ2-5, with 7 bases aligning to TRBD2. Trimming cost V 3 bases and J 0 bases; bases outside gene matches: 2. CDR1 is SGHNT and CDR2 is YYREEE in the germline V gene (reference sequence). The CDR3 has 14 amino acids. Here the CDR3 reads CASSSRGDQETQYF. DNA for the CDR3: TGTGCCAGCAGCTCTCGGGGGGACCAAGAGACCCAGTACTTC.

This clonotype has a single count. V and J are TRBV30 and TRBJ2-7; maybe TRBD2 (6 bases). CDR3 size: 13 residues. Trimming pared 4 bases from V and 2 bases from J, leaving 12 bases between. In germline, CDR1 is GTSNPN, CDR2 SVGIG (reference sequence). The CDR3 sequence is CAWTPGVTYEQYF. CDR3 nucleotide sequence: TGTGCCTGGACTCCGGGGGTTACCTACGAGCAGTACTTC.

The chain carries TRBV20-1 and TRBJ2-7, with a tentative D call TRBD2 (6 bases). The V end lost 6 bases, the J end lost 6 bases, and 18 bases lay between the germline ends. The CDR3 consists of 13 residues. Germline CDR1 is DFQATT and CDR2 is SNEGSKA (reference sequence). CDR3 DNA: TGCAGTGCCCGTCGGGGGTCTCGGGGCGAGCAGTACTTC. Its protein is CSARRGSRGEQYF.

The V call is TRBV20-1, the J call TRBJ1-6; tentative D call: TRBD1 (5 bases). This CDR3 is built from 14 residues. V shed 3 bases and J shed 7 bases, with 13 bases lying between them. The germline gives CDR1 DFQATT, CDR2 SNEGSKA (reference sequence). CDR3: CSARASGYNSPLHF. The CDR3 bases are TGCAGTGCTAGGGCTTCAGGGTACAATTCACCCCTCCACTTT.